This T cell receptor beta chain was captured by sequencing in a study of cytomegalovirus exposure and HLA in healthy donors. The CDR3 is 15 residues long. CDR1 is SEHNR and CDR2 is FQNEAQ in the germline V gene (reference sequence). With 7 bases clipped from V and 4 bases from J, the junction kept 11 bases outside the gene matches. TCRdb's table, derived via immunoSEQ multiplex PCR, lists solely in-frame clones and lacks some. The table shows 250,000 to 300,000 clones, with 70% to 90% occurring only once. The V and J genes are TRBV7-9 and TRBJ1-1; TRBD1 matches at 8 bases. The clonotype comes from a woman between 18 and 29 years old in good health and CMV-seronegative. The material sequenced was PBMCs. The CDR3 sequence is CASTTPRGLITEAFF. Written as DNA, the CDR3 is TGTGCCAGCACCACTCCCAGGGGGCTCATCACTGAAGCTTTCTTT. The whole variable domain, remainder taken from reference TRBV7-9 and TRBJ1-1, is DTGVSQNPRHKITKRGQNVTFRCDPISEHNRLYWYRQTLGQGPEFLTYFQNEAQLEKSRLLSDRFSAERPKGSFSTLEIQRTEQGDSAMYLCASTTPRGLITEAFFGQGTRLTVV.